Described below is a single T cell receptor (beta chain) sequence and its context. This clonotype was seen more than once but under ten times. Its antigen remains undetermined. The record has no base qualities; no much larger clone is one base away. RNA was extracted using the RNeasy kit, and roughly 0.5 to 1 ug of the RNA was reverse transcribed with random hexamers. The immunoSEQ multiplex PCR assay, covering 54 Vbeta and 13 Jbeta segments, was used to amplify TCR beta CDR3 regions. Bias from PCR amplification was corrected by using a synthetic template baseline for primer optimization and for computational correction. In the original analysis: Only productive sequences were kept, with reads annotated to V, D and J genes according to IMGT and analyzed in immunoSEQ Analyzer. To calculate clonality, Shannon entropy was normalized by log2 of the number of productive unique sequences and then subtracted from one. For each patient and control, public and private clones were evaluated within the 100 most prevalent clones. Susac-specific clones were defined as absent from healthy and MS cohorts, over a thousand published viral clones and other ImmuneACCESS disease sequences. TCRdb reprocessing: public reads trimmed at Q25 with fastp, clones called with MiXCR, in-frame beta chains kept. Every entry covers one CDR3 protein and lists the most common genes and DNA from its rows. The V and J calls here are based on TCRdb, not the publication. Within this sample are about 130,000 distinct CDR3 sequences, with over 90% of them counted one time only. Less than 0.4% of the sample comes from the top ten.

The data originate from a study of CD8 T cells in Susac syndrome (dated by TCRdb to the late 2010s). General notes on the study: Whether CD8+ T cell activation and differentiation in Susac syndrome was antigen driven was tested using repertoire sequencing. The study compared CD8+ T cell repertoire clonality among approximately twelve healthy donors, approximately 14 Susac syndrome patients and fewer than 19 multiple sclerosis patients.

Peripheral blood CD8+ and CD4+ T cells from healthy donors, Susac syndrome patients and multiple sclerosis patients were profiled using high-throughput TCR beta sequencing. Multiple sclerosis controls were treatment-naive patients with stable or active relapsing-remitting disease fulfilling revised McDonald criteria. Bulk CD8+ and CD4+ T cells were purified by magnetic negative isolation, while CD8+ TEMRA cells were enriched using FACS. Blood was collected in EDTA tubes and processed within 24 hours, with PBMCs isolated through density gradient centrifugation. PBMCs intended for TCR sequencing were frozen in liquid nitrogen and were later thawed in a 37 degrees C water bath. Purity of sorted or isolated CD4+, CD8+ and CD8+ TEMRA cells was at least 90%. The CDR3 holds 12 amino acids from the cysteine to the phenylalanine. Only the CDR3 region is kept as DNA, spanning 36 bases read in frame from base 1. The germline V gene yields SGDLS for CDR1 and YYNGEE for CDR2. The V and J ends are trimmed by 0 bases and 9 bases, leaving 9 bases between them.

General findings and caveats noted by the study authors: The study acknowledged that relatively few individuals were included in the TCR sequencing and HLA analysis.

The chain joins TRBV9 to TRBJ1-1; perhaps TRBD1 is the D gene, with 6 bases matching. The sample taken for sequencing was CD8+ T cells from PBMCs. This receptor was obtained from a human donor with multiple sclerosis. CDR3 reads: CASSVGDTQAFF. The DNA sequence reads TGTGCCAGCAGCGTAGGGGACACCCAAGCTTTCTTT.